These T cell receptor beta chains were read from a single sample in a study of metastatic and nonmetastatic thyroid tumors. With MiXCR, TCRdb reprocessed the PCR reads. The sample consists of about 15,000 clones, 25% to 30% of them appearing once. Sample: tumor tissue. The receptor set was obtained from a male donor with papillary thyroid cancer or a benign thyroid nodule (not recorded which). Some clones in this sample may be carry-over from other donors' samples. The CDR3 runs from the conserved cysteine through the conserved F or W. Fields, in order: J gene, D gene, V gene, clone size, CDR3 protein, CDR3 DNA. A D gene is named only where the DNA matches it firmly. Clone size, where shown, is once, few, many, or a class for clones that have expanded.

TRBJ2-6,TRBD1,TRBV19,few,CASSKGQGWAGANVLTF,TGTGCCAGTAGTAAGGGACAGGGATGGGCTGGGGCCAACGTCCTGACTTTC
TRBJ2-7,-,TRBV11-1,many,CASSLTRGYEQYF,TGTGCCAGCAGCCTCACGAGGGGCTACGAGCAGTACTTC
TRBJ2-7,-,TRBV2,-,CASSGYHWREIPYEQYF,TGCGCCAGCAGCGGGTACCACTGGCGGGAAATCCCCTACGAGCAGTACTTC
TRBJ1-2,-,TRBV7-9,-,CASSFGGSGGYTF,TGTGCCAGCAGCTTCGGAGGTTCTGGTGGCTACACCTTC
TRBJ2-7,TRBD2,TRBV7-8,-,CASSFGVAGPYEQYF,TGTGCCAGCAGCTTTGGCGTAGCGGGTCCCTACGAGCAGTACTTC
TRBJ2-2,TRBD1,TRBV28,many,CASSLDFGTAKRNTGELFF,TGTGCCAGCAGTTTAGATTTTGGGACAGCAAAGAGAAACACCGGGGAGCTGTTTTTT
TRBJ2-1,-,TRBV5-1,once,CASSLGQLRYNEQFF,TGCGCCAGCAGCTTGGGGCAATTACGCTACAATGAGCAGTTCTTC
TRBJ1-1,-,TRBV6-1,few,CASSEEGLTWNTEAFF,TGTGCCAGCAGTGAAGAGGGACTAACATGGAACACTGAAGCTTTCTTT
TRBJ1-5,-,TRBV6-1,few,CASSEVEGSGNQPQHF,TGTGCCAGCAGTGAAGTGGAGGGGTCGGGCAATCAGCCCCAGCATTTT
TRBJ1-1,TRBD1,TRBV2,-,CASSGTGVVDTEAFF,TGTGCCAGCAGCGGGACAGGGGTCGTGGACACTGAAGCTTTCTTT
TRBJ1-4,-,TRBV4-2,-,CASSLQGKDEKLFF,TGTGCCAGCAGCCTCCAGGGGAAGGATGAAAAACTGTTTTTT
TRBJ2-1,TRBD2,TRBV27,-,CASSPPGGGENEQFF,TGTGCCAGCAGTCCTCCGGGCGGGGGGGAGAATGAGCAGTTCTTC
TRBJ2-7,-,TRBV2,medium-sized,CASSERQYEQYF,TGTGCCAGCAGCGAAAGACAGTACGAGCAGTACTTC
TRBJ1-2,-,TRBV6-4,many,CASSDTPQGLGGYTF,TGTGCCAGCAGTGACACCCCACAGGGCCTAGGAGGCTACACCTTC
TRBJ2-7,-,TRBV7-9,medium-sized,CASSLGRGRNEQYF,TGTGCCAGCAGCTTAGGTAGGGGCAGAAACGAGCAGTACTTC
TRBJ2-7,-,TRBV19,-,CASSIGMGSYEQYF,TGTGCCAGTAGTATAGGGATGGGCTCCTACGAGCAGTACTTC
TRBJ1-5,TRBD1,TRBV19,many,CASSKDRVQPQHF,TGTGCCAGTAGTAAGGACAGGGTTCAGCCCCAGCATTTT
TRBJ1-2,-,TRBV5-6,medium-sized,CASNAKVEAISYTF,TGTGCCAGCAACGCTAAGGTCGAAGCTATAAGCTACACCTTC
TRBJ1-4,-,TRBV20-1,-,CSAQTATNEKLFF,TGCAGTGCTCAGACAGCAACTAATGAAAAACTGTTTTTT
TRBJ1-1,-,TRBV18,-,CVSSPNSGRYTEAFF,TGTGTCAGCTCACCTAACAGTGGGCGTTACACTGAAGCTTTCTTT
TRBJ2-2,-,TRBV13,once,CASSFEPNTGELFF,TGTGCCAGCAGCTTTGAACCGAACACCGGGGAGCTGTTTTTT
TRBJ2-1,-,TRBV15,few,CATSREYEQFF,TGTGCCACCAGCAGAGAATATGAGCAGTTCTTC
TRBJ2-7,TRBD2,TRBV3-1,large,CASSQHGLAQPSYEQYF,TGTGCCAGCAGCCAACACGGACTAGCGCAACCTTCCTACGAGCAGTACTTC
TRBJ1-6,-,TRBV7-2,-,CASSLDVSNNSPLHF,TGTGCCAGCAGCTTAGACGTGTCAAATAATTCACCCCTCCACTTT
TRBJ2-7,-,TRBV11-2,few,CASSPNLAQGDEQYF,TGTGCCAGCAGCCCCAATCTAGCGCAGGGTGACGAGCAGTACTTC
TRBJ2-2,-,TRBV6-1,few,CASTATLTGELFF,TGTGCCAGCACCGCGACCCTCACCGGGGAGCTGTTTTTT
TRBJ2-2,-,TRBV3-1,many,CASSQSQLPNTGELFF,TGTGCCAGCAGCCAATCTCAGTTACCGAACACCGGGGAGCTGTTTTTT
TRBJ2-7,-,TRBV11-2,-,CASRPGTSDYEQYF,TGTGCCAGCAGACCCGGGACTTCAGACTACGAGCAGTACTTC
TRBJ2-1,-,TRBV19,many,CASSHPFEGSNEQFF,TGTGCCAGTAGTCACCCTTTTGAGGGGTCCAATGAGCAGTTCTTC
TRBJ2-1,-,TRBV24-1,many,CATSDPTIGGSNEQFF,TGTGCCACCAGTGACCCAACCATCGGCGGGTCCAATGAGCAGTTCTTC
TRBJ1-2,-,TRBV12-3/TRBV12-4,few,CASSLAQFYGYTF,TGTGCCAGCAGTTTGGCCCAGTTCTATGGCTACACCTTC
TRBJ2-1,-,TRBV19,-,CASSMGRHGEQFF,TGTGCCAGTAGTATGGGTCGACATGGAGAGCAGTTCTTC
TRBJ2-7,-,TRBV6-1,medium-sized,CASSEGGPPTYEQYF,TGTGCCAGCAGTGAAGGGGGACCGCCTACCTACGAGCAGTACTTC
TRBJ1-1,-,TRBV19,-,CASSIGQGNTEAFF,TGTGCCAGTAGTATAGGTCAGGGGAACACTGAAGCTTTCTTT
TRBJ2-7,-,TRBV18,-,CASSPPQGYEQYF,TGTGCCAGCTCACCACCCCAGGGCTACGAGCAGTACTTC
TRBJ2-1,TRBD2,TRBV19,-,CASSIEGLAENSYNEQFF,TGTGCCAGTAGTATAGAGGGGCTAGCGGAGAACTCCTACAATGAGCAGTTCTTC
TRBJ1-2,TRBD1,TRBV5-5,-,CASNTGQNYGYTF,TGTGCCAGCAACACGGGACAGAACTATGGCTACACCTTC
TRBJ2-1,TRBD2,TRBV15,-,CATSRASSGSLGTYNEQFF,TGTGCCACCAGCAGAGCATCTAGCGGGAGCCTTGGTACCTACAATGAGCAGTTCTTC
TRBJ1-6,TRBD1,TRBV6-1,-,CASSLDREGNSPLHF,TGTGCCAGCAGCCTTGACAGGGAAGGAAATTCACCCCTCCACTTT